This T cell receptor (beta chain) was captured by sequencing in a study of T cells in tumors after PD-1 blockade (dated by TCRdb to about 2019). Context from the whole study: Patients were excluded if they had prior checkpoint blockade, use of systemic immunosuppressants, or recent radiotherapy or other anti-cancer therapy within 4 weeks. Treatment consisted of either cemiplimab 350 mg every 2 weeks or pembrolizumab 200 mg every 3 weeks. Ongoing daily vismodegib 150 mg was also given to a subset of patients during anti-PD-1 treatment. On average, tumor samples yielded 25,000 to 30,000 TCR templates (range about 550-100,000) and several thousand unique clonotypes, 20 to 25-fold deeper than single-cell TCR sequencing. Using site-matched tumors from BCC or SCC patients sampled before and after anti-PD-1 therapy, the study carried out paired single-cell RNA and TCR sequencing. RECIST version 1.1 was used to evaluate clinical response.

This clone was seen only a few times. This receptor's antigen is unknown. No qualities accompany the bases; no much larger clone lies one base away. The paper's findings and limits, for the study overall: The source of novel T cell clones was not identified and could include lymphoid organs or rare unexpanded clones within the tumor or its periphery. Clonal replacement appeared only between pre- and post-treatment samples, not between two pre-treatment samples, arguing against biopsy timing or location artifacts. Exhausted CD8+ clones expanded after therapy were found to be mostly novel clonotypes undetected pre-treatment, suggesting clonal replacement rather than reinvigoration of pre-existing clones. Roughly 41% of TCR clonotypes from the tumor were detected in blood, and certain novel exhausted tumor clones were present in blood collected before treatment, which suggests recruitment from the periphery.

The CDR3 measures 14 amino acids from cysteine to phenylalanine. Just CDR3 DNA is preserved here, 42 bases in frame from base 1. The V end loses 0 bases and the J end loses 4 bases, and a stretch of 11 bases separates them. CDR1 SGDLS and CDR2 YYNGEE were looked up in the germline V gene. The sample's time point label is to be understood as: after anti-PD-1 therapy. Tumor biopsies were site-matched, taken from the same primary tumor before and after PD-1 blockade. For bulk TCRbeta sequencing, genomic DNA was extracted from tumor biopsies or peripheral blood, and input amounts ranged from about 616 ng to 6,500 ng. Bulk TCRbeta sequencing was performed on remaining biopsy material to increase sensitivity for rare clonotypes compared with single-cell TCR sequencing. Histologically proven advanced or metastatic basal or squamous cell carcinoma was present in all patients, all of whom were poor candidates for surgical resection. The basal cell carcinoma cohort was made up of more than 10 patients, and bulk tumor TCR sequencing was performed for about 8 of these patients. Fresh biopsies came from the site of the primary tumor, and part of the tissue was kept in RNAlater for exome and bulk TCR sequencing.

The immunoSEQ platform was used for deep TCRbeta sequencing. In the original analysis: Only productive rearrangements were exported from the immunoSEQ Analyzer for further analysis. A two-sided binomial test with a Bonferroni-corrected P below 0.01 was used to call clones that significantly expanded or contracted between timepoints. T cell phenotypes were assigned to bulk TCRbeta clonotypes by matching the clonotypes to single-cell RNA+TCR-seq clones that had the same TCRbeta sequence. Clone enrichment in tumor was computed as tumor frequency divided by PBMC frequency from bulk TCR sequencing. TCRs were grouped by GLIPH into specificity groups, defined as clusters of distinct TCRs likely recognizing common antigens via shared CDR3 motifs. This is the immuneACCESS table as TCRdb keeps it, with only in-frame sequences that have V and J called. A part of the clones is gone; compared with another copy, unresolved V genes explain less than half, and the rest is unexplained. V and J calls and clone size are given by that table; D and trimming were obtained from the DNA. Here the sample has about 10,000 clones; more than 65% occur a single time. The ten top clones hold about an eighth of the sample.

The receptor's source is a human donor with basal cell carcinoma. The sample in question was tumor tissue, obtained after anti-PD-1 treatment. The rearrangement combines TRBV9 with TRBJ2-7; the D gene is perhaps TRBD1, from 6 matching bases. The sequenced DNA: TGTGCCAGCAGCGTAGGGGGACAAGATTACGAGCAGTACTTC. Translation gives CASSVGGQDYEQYF.